The 6 T cell receptor beta chains in this list originate from one sample, sequenced in a study of breast tumors, draining lymph nodes, adjacent tissues. Each CDR3 protein gets one entry after TCRdb re-called the multiplex PCR reads with MiXCR. The sample yields about 230,000 distinct CDR3 sequences, 32% seen once. Axillary draining lymph nodes of breast cancer patients supplied the node samples. The specimen was axillary lymph node tissue. The origin of the receptors is a female donor with breast cancer. Some clones in this sample may be carry-over from other donors' samples.

This clonotype has ten or more counts. This chain connects TRBV5-1 to TRBJ1-2; a possible D gene is TRBD1 (5 bases). The CDR3 has 14 amino acids. Trimming cost V 0 bases and J 8 bases, with 14 bases left between them. CDR1 and CDR2 from the germline V gene are SGHRS and YFSETQ. CDR3 in DNA: TGCGCCAGCAGCTTGGTTATGGGGGGAATCGGCTACACCTTC. Translating it yields CASSLVMGGIGYTF.

This clonotype was recorded at least ten times. This chain uses TRBV19 with TRBJ1-2, with a possible D match to TRBD1 (5 bases). The V end was cut by 5 bases, the J end by 0 bases, with 16 bases between. Germline-derived CDR1 and CDR2 are LNHDA and SQIVND (reference sequence). The CDR3 spans 16 residues. CDR3 loop: CASSVQGRAPNYGYTF. CDR3 coding DNA: TGTGCCAGTAGTGTGCAGGGCAGGGCCCCTAACTATGGCTACACCTTC. Combining the CDR3 with reference TRBV19 and TRBJ1-2 gives the whole variable domain DGGITQSPKYLFRKEGQNVTLSCEQNLNHDAMYWYRQDPGQGLRLIYYSQIVNDFQKGDIAEGYSVSREKKESFPLTVTSAQKNPTAFYLCASSVQGRAPNYGYTFGSGTRLTVV.

This clonotype came up many times. The rearrangement joins TRBV28 to TRBJ2-4; 7 bases align to TRBD1. From germline, CDR1 is MDHEN and CDR2 SYDVKM. The CDR3 is 13 residues long. The ends lost 6 bases at V and 8 bases at J; junction bases unmatched: 7. The CDR3 here is CASRPAGGYIQYF. CDR3 nucleotide sequence: TGTGCCAGCAGGCCAGCAGGGGGTTACATTCAGTACTTC.

This clonotype was found many times. The chain joins TRBV4-1 to TRBJ2-2; 12 nucleotides agree with TRBD2. V was clipped by 4 bases and J by 3 bases; unmatched bases: 3. CDR3 length equals 16 residues. Germline lookup yields CDR1 MGHRA and CDR2 YSYEKL. CDR3: CASSRRLAGDTGELFF. The CDR3 nucleotides read TGCGCCAGCAGCCGACGACTAGCGGGAGACACCGGGGAGCTGTTTTTT.

This clonotype was seen a handful of times. One base away lies a much larger clone, so this may be a sequencing read error. The chain has TRBV6-5 and TRBJ1-5; D is uncertain. Germline V gives CDR1 MNHEY, CDR2 SVGAGI. Deletions cut 5 bases from V and 3 bases from J, with 8 bases between. The CDR3 consists of 13 residues. CDR3 nucleotide sequence: TGTGCCAGCAGTCACAAGACCAATCAGCCCCAGCATTTT. It specifies CASSHKTNQPQHF.

In its sample, this clonotype was seen many times. The DNA of the CDR3 is TGCAGTGCTAGGGACAGAGGGAGAGAGCAGTTCTTC. Translation: CSARDRGREQFF. This chain joins TRBV20-1 and TRBJ2-1; possible D gene TRBD1, 6 bases. Per germline, CDR1 DFQATT and CDR2 SNEGSKA (reference sequence). CDR3 length: 12 residues. V shed 3 bases and J shed 10 bases, with 13 bases lying between them.